The present T cell receptor beta chain was sequenced within a study of identifying expanded T cells in peripheral blood. Sequencing was performed with immunoSEQ multiplex PCR; in TCRdb, only in-frame clones are kept and a portion is missing. The repertoire includes around 100,000 clones, over 80% of them detected once, and 5.5% sits in the top ten. The germline V gene has CDR1 ENHRY and CDR2 SYGVKD. The V gene lost 6 bases and the J gene lost 0 bases, with 17 bases spanning the gap. The CDR3 has 17 residues. The study's findings and limits: Technical replicates showed roughly 1.2 changed clones; two weeks around 15; four weeks 19.

Comments on this clone: Its antigen is still unknown.

Collection occurred without any documented infections or immune events in donors. This sequence joins TRBV10-3 and TRBJ2-2; tentative D call: TRBD2 (5 bases). This clonotype was sampled from a person between 18 and 75 years old in good health. The sample was blood. Here the CDR3 DNA reads TGTGCCATCAGAAAGATTTCTAGCCCCGCGAACACCGGGGAGCTGTTTTTT. Its protein product is CAIRKISSPANTGELFF.